Listed below are T cell receptor beta chains from one sample, sequenced in a study of shared clonotypes between healthy human individuals. Clones were sequenced by immunoSEQ multiplex PCR, and TCRdb holds only the in-frame ones, with some missing. The data show about 1 million clones, roughly 80% seen once. The specimen sequenced was memory CD4+ T cells sorted from blood. The receptors were sampled from a man aged 18 to 35 in good health. The CDR3 runs from the conserved cysteine through the conserved F or W. The D gene is left open where the match is weak. Only part of the rows carry a size: once, few, many, or a class if the clone is expanded.

D gene: TRBD1; J gene: TRBJ2-5; clone size: NA; V gene: TRBV10-1; CDR3 protein: CASSESTGRETQYF; CDR3 DNA: TGCGCCAGCAGTGAGTCGACAGGGAGAGAGACCCAGTACTTC
D gene: NA; J gene: TRBJ2-5; clone size: NA; V gene: TRBV5-1; CDR3 protein: CASSLTGGRGETQYF; CDR3 DNA: TGCGCCAGCAGCTTGACTGGGGGGCGAGGGGAGACCCAGTACTTC
D gene: TRBD2; J gene: TRBJ2-3; clone size: NA; V gene: TRBV7-9; CDR3 protein: CASSLTSGTDTQYF; CDR3 DNA: TGTGCCAGCAGCCTAACTAGCGGCACAGATACGCAGTATTTT
D gene: TRBD1; J gene: TRBJ2-5; clone size: NA; V gene: TRBV5-6; CDR3 protein: CASSLDRTGGLKTQYF; CDR3 DNA: TGTGCCAGCAGCTTGGATCGGACAGGGGGTCTAAAGACCCAGTACTTC
D gene: NA; J gene: TRBJ2-3; clone size: NA; V gene: TRBV18; CDR3 protein: CASSLEGGPDTQYF; CDR3 DNA: TGTGCCAGCTCACTCGAGGGGGGCCCAGATACGCAGTATTTT
D gene: NA; J gene: TRBJ1-2; clone size: NA; V gene: TRBV19; CDR3 protein: CASSIEGGHGYTF; CDR3 DNA: TGTGCCAGTAGTATTGAGGGAGGGCATGGCTACACCTTC
D gene: NA; J gene: TRBJ2-1; clone size: once; V gene: TRBV6-5; CDR3 protein: CASTRGRYSYNEQFF; CDR3 DNA: TGTGCCAGCACAAGGGGACGATACTCCTACAATGAGCAGTTCTTC
D gene: TRBD1; J gene: TRBJ2-7; clone size: once; V gene: TRBV30; CDR3 protein: CASTGQRYEQYF; CDR3 DNA: TGTGCCTCCACGGGACAGAGGTACGAGCAGTACTTC
D gene: NA; J gene: TRBJ1-2; clone size: NA; V gene: TRBV7-9; CDR3 protein: CASSLVGNYGYTF; CDR3 DNA: TGTGCCAGCAGCTTAGTAGGGAACTATGGCTACACCTTC
D gene: NA; J gene: TRBJ2-7; clone size: NA; V gene: TRBV6-6; CDR3 protein: CASSDDRRGGLEQYF; CDR3 DNA: TGTGCCAGCAGTGACGACAGGCGTGGGGGACTCGAGCAGTACTTC
D gene: TRBD2; J gene: TRBJ2-1; clone size: NA; V gene: TRBV5-1; CDR3 protein: CASSSRPGASGTNEQFF; CDR3 DNA: TGCGCCAGCAGCTCCAGGCCTGGGGCTAGCGGAACCAATGAGCAGTTCTTC
D gene: TRBD2; J gene: TRBJ2-1; clone size: NA; V gene: TRBV7-6; CDR3 protein: CASSLGGSTFNEQFF; CDR3 DNA: TGTGCCAGCAGCTTAGGCGGGAGTACGTTCAATGAGCAGTTCTTC